Shown below are 5 T cell receptor beta chains from a single sample sequenced in a study of Graves' ophthalmopathy and Graves' hyperthyroidism. Researchers took RNA transcripts and amplified TCR beta CDR3 regions from them. Scientists carried out first-round RT-PCR using HTBI primers and then a second-round multiplex PCR. TCRdb analysed the multiplex PCR reads with MiXCR anew, one entry per CDR3 protein. The sample holds 360,000 or so distinct CDR3 sequences, about 18% seen once. What was sequenced was peripheral blood. These receptors were taken from a woman in her late teens or twenties with Graves' ophthalmopathy.

V and J are TRBV6-5 and TRBJ2-2, with no clear D. CDR3 length: 14 amino acids. The V end was cut by 2 bases, the J end by 5 bases, with 9 bases between. Germline loops: CDR1 MNHEY, CDR2 SVGAGI. As DNA, the CDR3 is TGTGCCAGCAGTTACCTCTTTGGGACCGGGGAGCTGTTTTTT. It encodes CASSYLFGTGELFF.

This clonotype was counted at least ten times. The chain employs TRBV7-2 and TRBJ2-7; 9 bases fit TRBD1. Germline assignment: CDR1 SGHTA and CDR2 FQGNSA. The CDR3 sequence is 12 residues long. After removal of 6 bases from V and 5 bases from J, the junction contained 2 bases not matched to a gene. The CDR3 DNA sequence: TGTGCCAGCAGTCGGGACAGGGACGAGCAGTACTTC. Amino acid sequence: CASSRDRDEQYF.

The table lists this clonotype with many counts. V gene TRBV19 combines with J gene TRBJ2-3; 12 nucleotides match TRBD2. The CDR3 sequence is 16 residues long. After removal of 5 bases from V and 2 bases from J, the junction contained 5 bases not matched to a gene. Germline-derived CDR1 and CDR2 are LNHDA and SQIVND (reference sequence). The chain's CDR3 is CASSARLAGVTDTQYF. In nucleotides, the CDR3 is TGTGCCAGTAGTGCCCGACTAGCGGGAGTCACAGATACGCAGTATTTT.

As to this clonotype: Since a much larger clone is just one base distant, this may be a read error. The chain recombines TRBV7-2 with TRBJ2-5; a possible D gene is TRBD1 (5 bases). Trimming pared 2 bases from V and 5 bases from J, leaving 18 bases between. Looked up from germline, CDR1 is SGHTA and CDR2 is FQGNSA. CDR3 length: 16 residues. The CDR3 DNA is TGTGCCAGCAGCTTAACCCCCAAACAAGGGGCGGAGACCCAGTACTTC. Translated, it gives CASSLTPKQGAETQYF.

The genes are TRBV7-8 and TRBJ2-5; possible D gene TRBD1, 5 bases. The germline V and J ends were trimmed by 4 bases and 5 bases, with 14 bases remaining between them. The germline gives CDR1 SGHVS, CDR2 FQNEAQ. This CDR3 has 14 residues. The CDR3 sequence: CASSYLVGDETQYF. In nucleotides, the CDR3 is TGTGCCAGCAGCTACCTAGTAGGGGATGAGACCCAGTACTTC.